One sample yielded the 18 T cell receptor beta chains listed below, sequenced in a study of HIV-infected patients and healthy controls (dated by TCRdb to the mid-2010s). Whole blood was used without cell fractionation, so all unsorted peripheral T cells were reflected in the repertoire. Library preparation used 5' RACE. The sequencer was an Illumina MiSeq. Reverse transcription of 500 ng RNA was performed with SuperScript III using primers directed against the alpha and beta constant regions. Separate alpha and beta chain libraries were generated by chain-specific third strand synthesis with multiplexing indices. TCRdb reprocessed the public reads (quality trimming at Q25 with fastp, clone calling with MiXCR) and kept in-frame beta chains. Under each unique CDR3 protein, matching rows form one entry showing the most common genes and DNA. Present in this sample are some 9,000 distinct CDR3 sequences, about 7.3% of which were seen just once. Clones ranked in the top ten supply roughly a third of the sample.

The sample consisted of blood, taken before antiretroviral therapy. The origin of the receptors is an adult with HIV infection. The donor label of this sample is uncertain.

This clonotype was recorded many times. The rearrangement joins TRBV18 to TRBJ2-6; D not resolved. The V end was cut by 8 bases, the J end by 0 bases, with 5 bases between. Germline values: CDR1 KGHSH, CDR2 LQKENI. The CDR3 has 13 amino acids. The CDR3 coding sequence is TGTGCCAGCACCTTCTCTGGGGCCAACGTCCTGACTTTC. As protein: CASTFSGANVLTF. The full variable domain, in which reference TRBV18 and TRBJ2-6 provide the parts outside the CDR3, is NAGVMQNPRHLVRRRGQEARLRCSPMKGHSHVYWYRQLPEEGLKFMVYLQKENIIDESGMPKERFSAEFPKEGPSILRIQQVVRGDSAAYFCASTFSGANVLTFGAGSRLTVL.

This clonotype was recorded at least ten times. The chain joins TRBV14 to TRBJ1-4; 7 bases are shared with TRBD1. CDR1 and CDR2 (germline): SGHDN, FVKESK. The CDR3 loop spans 14 amino acids. J gave up 14 bases and V 4 bases, and 13 bases lay outside the gene matches. CDR3 bases: TGTGCCAGCAGCCCTACCGGGACAGTCTCCTCTCTGTTTTTT. Protein sequence: CASSPTGTVSSLFF.

This clonotype was found many times. This rearrangement joins TRBV20-1 to TRBJ2-3; possibly TRBD2 for D (6 bases). This CDR3 is built from 15 residues. Germline CDR1 and CDR2: DFQATT and SNEGSKA (reference sequence). V gave up 6 bases and J gave up 2 bases, with 18 bases separating them. CDR3 sequence reads: CSARRGRLFTDTQYF. The CDR3 nucleotides read TGCAGTGCCCGGAGGGGACGGCTATTCACAGATACGCAGTATTTT.

This clonotype was counted at least ten times. The chain is built from TRBV29-1 and TRBJ2-1; 10 bases agree with TRBD2. This CDR3 has 13 residues. CDR1 and CDR2 from the germline V gene are SQVTM and ANQGSEA. Trimming at V came to 6 bases and at J to 7 bases, leaving 6 bases not matched to a gene. CDR3 nucleotides: TGCAGCGTCCCGGGACTAGCGCAGAATGAGCAGTTCTTC. As protein: CSVPGLAQNEQFF.

Points on this clonotype: A single base separates this from a much larger clone, so it may be a read error. The rearrangement joins TRBV6-6 to TRBJ2-5; 8 positions agree with TRBD2. Germline V lookup: CDR1 MNHNY, CDR2 SVGAGI (reference sequence). Germline trimming cut 2 bases from V and 7 bases from J; bases unmatched to any gene: 18. This CDR3 region has 18 residues. The CDR3 here is CASSYEGSGAGEAGTQYF. DNA for the CDR3: TGTGCCAGCAGTTACGAGGGGTCTGGAGCGGGAGAAGCGGGGACCCAGTACTTC.

This clonotype was picked up many times. The rearrangement joins TRBV12-3 or TRBV12-4 to TRBJ1-1; no definite D call. This CDR3 is 14 amino acids long. V lost 2 bases and J 1 base, leaving 8 bases between the germline ends. CDR3 residues: CASSLMGRNTEAFF. The CDR3 region has the DNA TGTGCCAGCAGTTTAATGGGCCGGAACACTGAAGCTTTCTTT.

V usage is TRBV28 and J usage is TRBJ1-1, with D hard to call. The length of the CDR3 is 16 residues. With 3 bases removed from V and 1 base from J, the gap between germline ends came to 15 bases. Per the germline V gene, CDR1 is MDHEN and CDR2 is SYDVKM. In nucleotides, the CDR3 is TGTGCCAGCAGTTTTGTCACATTTACAAGGAACACTGAAGCTTTCTTT. Translated: CASSFVTFTRNTEAFF. Full variable domain (missing parts from reference TRBV28 and TRBJ1-1): DVKVTQSSRYLVKRTGEKVFLECVQDMDHENMFWYRQDPGLGLRLIYFSYDVKMKEKGDIPEGYSVSREKKERFSLILESASTNQTSMYLCASSFVTFTRNTEAFFGQGTRLTVV.

This clonotype appeared many times. CDR3 DNA sequence: TGTGCCACCAGTGATCGATCGGCAGGGGCTGGCCCTCTGTCCCAGCATTTT. It specifies CATSDRSAGAGPLSQHF. The chain has TRBV24-1 and TRBJ1-5, with a tentative D call TRBD1 (6 bases). The CDR3 has 17 amino acids. Germline loops: CDR1 KGHDR, CDR2 SFDVKD. V lost 3 bases and J lost 11, with 25 bases in between.

Many counts were recorded for this clonotype. For the CDR3, the DNA is TGTGCCAGCAGTCGGAGGACAGGGGCGATCAATCAGCCCCAGCATTTT. Residues: CASSRRTGAINQPQHF. V gene TRBV28 combines with J gene TRBJ1-5; TRBD1 matches 9 bases. This CDR3 has 16 residues. Unmatched junction bases numbered 8, after V lost 5 bases and J lost 3 bases. The germline CDR1 and CDR2 sequences are MDHEN and SYDVKM.

This clonotype was detected once. The V gene is TRBV19, the J gene TRBJ1-4; D not certain. With 7 bases removed from V and 4 bases from J, the gap between germline ends came to 19 bases. The CDR3 spans 16 residues. From germline, CDR1 is LNHDA and CDR2 SQIVND (reference sequence). Written as DNA, the CDR3 is TGTGCCAGTACCAGAGGAGGCGGCGTGGGTAATGAAAAACTGTTTTTT. Translation gives CASTRGGGVGNEKLFF. The entire variable domain, with the rest obtained from reference TRBV19 and TRBJ1-4, is as follows: DGGITQSPKYLFRKEGQNVTLSCEQNLNHDAMYWYRQDPGQGLRLIYYSQIVNDFQKGDIAEGYSVSREKKESFPLTVTSAQKNPTAFYLCASTRGGGVGNEKLFFGSGTQLSVL.

This clonotype occurred many times. The genes are TRBV7-9 and TRBJ1-4; D gene ambiguous. Germline V gene sequence: CDR1 SEHNR, CDR2 FQNEAQ (reference sequence). This CDR3 is 14 amino acids long. Trimming left V 6 bases short and J 4 bases short, with 12 bases between. DNA of the CDR3: TGTGCCAGCAGGTCTTGGGCGGATAATGAAAAACTGTTTTTT. Translated, it gives CASRSWADNEKLFF.

This clonotype was observed many times. The CDR3 DNA follows: TGTGCCAGCAGCTTTCTCAGAAAAGAGACCCAGTACTTC. It is translated as CASSFLRKETQYF. V is TRBV7-7 and J is TRBJ2-5; D not resolved. Trimming left V 3 bases short and J 3 bases short, with 8 bases between. The CDR3 runs 13 residues. Germline V CDR1 and CDR2: SSHAT, FNYEAQ (reference sequence).

This clonotype was observed many times. The chain couples TRBV5-6 to TRBJ1-1, with unresolved D. Germline V gene sequence: CDR1 SGHDT, CDR2 YYEEEE. This CDR3 contains 12 residues. Trimming took off 8 bases at V and 0 bases at J, with 8 bases between the two ends. The CDR3 spells CASNDLNTEAFF. The CDR3 nucleotides read TGTGCCAGTAATGACCTGAACACTGAAGCTTTCTTT.

In this sample, this clonotype turned up many times. The genes are TRBV7-8 and TRBJ1-3; D is perhaps TRBD1 (5 bases). The CDR3 has 14 amino acids. V lost 1 base, J lost 5 bases, and 9 bases lay in between. Germline V gene sequence: CDR1 SGHVS, CDR2 FQNEAQ. The CDR3 DNA reads TGTGCCAGCAGCTTAGGGGGGGTTAGAAACACCATATATTTT. Its protein product is CASSLGGVRNTIYF. Full variable domain (rest looked up from reference TRBV7-8 and TRBJ1-3): GAGVSQSPRYKVAKRGQDVALRCDPISGHVSLFWYQQALGQGPEFLTYFQNEAQLDKSGLPSDRFFAERPEGSVSTLKIQRTQQEDSAVYLCASSLGGVRNTIYFGEGSWLTVV.

There are many counts of this clonotype. V gene TRBV24-1 combines with J gene TRBJ1-5; D remains ambiguous. V gave up 3 bases and J gave up 11 bases, with 7 bases separating them. The CDR3 spans 11 residues. Germline V CDR1 and CDR2: KGHDR, SFDVKD. CDR3 DNA: TGTGCCACCAGTGATAGTCTTTCCCAGCATTTT. The encoded protein is CATSDSLSQHF.

This clonotype has a count of ten or more. The J gene is TRBJ2-1, the V gene TRBV4-2; 10 bases are shared with TRBD2. The V gene's germline CDR1 is LGHNA and CDR2 YNFKEQ. This CDR3 contains 15 residues. With 4 bases clipped from V and 9 bases from J, the junction kept 9 bases outside the gene matches. CDR3 loop: CASSPSSGGAGEQFF. The CDR3 nucleotides are TGTGCCAGCAGCCCCTCCAGCGGGGGGGCCGGTGAGCAGTTCTTC.

This clonotype was counted at least ten times. This chain uses TRBV20-1 with TRBJ2-7; D is possibly TRBD1 or TRBD2 (5 bases each). The length of the CDR3 is 13 residues. Trimming pared 6 bases from V and 3 bases from J, leaving 15 bases between. The germline CDR1 and CDR2 sequences are DFQATT and SNEGSKA (reference sequence). In DNA, the CDR3 is TGCAGTGCCAGGGACCGCGGGTTCTACGAGCAGTACTTC. Amino acids: CSARDRGFYEQYF.

This clonotype showed up many times. The rearrangement joins TRBV12-3 or TRBV12-4 to TRBJ2-7; D is unclear. With 1 base removed from V and 7 bases from J, the gap between germline ends came to 8 bases. The CDR3 length is 12 residues. This CDR3 reads CASSLEGFEQYF. The DNA for the CDR3 is TGTGCCAGCAGTTTAGAAGGGTTTGAGCAGTACTTC.